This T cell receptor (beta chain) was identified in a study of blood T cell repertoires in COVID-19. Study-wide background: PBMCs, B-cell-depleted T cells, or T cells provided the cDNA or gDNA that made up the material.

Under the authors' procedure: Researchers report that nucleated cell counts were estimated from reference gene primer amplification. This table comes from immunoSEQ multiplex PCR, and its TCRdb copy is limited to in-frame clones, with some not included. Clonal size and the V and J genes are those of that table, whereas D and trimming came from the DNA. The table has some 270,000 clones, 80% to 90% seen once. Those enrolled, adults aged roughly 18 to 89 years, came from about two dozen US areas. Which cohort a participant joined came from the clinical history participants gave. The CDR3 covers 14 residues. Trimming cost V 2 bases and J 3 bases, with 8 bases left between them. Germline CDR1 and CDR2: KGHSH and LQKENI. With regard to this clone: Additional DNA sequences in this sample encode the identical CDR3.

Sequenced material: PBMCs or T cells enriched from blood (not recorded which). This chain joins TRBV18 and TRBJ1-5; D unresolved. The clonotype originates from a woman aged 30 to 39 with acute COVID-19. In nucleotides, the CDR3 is TGTGCCAGCTCACCAGACACCTACAATCAGCCCCAGCATTTT. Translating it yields CASSPDTYNQPQHF.